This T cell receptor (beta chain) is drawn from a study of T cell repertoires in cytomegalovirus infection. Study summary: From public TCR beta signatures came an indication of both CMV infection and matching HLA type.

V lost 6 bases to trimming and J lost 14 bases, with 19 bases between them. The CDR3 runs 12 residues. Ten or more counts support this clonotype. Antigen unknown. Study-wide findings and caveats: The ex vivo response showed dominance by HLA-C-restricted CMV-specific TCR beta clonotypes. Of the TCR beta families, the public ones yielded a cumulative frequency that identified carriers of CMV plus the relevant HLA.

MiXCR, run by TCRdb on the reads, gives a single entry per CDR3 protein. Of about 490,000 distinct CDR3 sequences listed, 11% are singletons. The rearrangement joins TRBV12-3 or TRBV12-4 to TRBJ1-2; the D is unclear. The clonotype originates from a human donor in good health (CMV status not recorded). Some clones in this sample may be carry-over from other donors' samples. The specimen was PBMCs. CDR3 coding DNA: TGTGCCAGCAGAACCCCTGCTACGGGCCTTACCTTC. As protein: CASRTPATGLTF.